This entry is about one T cell receptor beta chain. Its antigen is unknown. Treatment meaning: roughly 10-day PBMC culture with coronavirus spike peptide pools or control peptides (ViraFEST assay). In the ViraFEST assay, peptide-pool expansion preceded TCR sequencing of expanded clonotypes. Culture of some 1.9 million PBMCs per well took place with around 10 IU/ml IL-2 and 8.5 to 10 ug/ml peptide pools. Sequencing of the DNA from cultured CD4+ T cells was carried out with the Oncomine TCR Beta short-read assay. TCRdb re-analysed the PCR reads in MiXCR, keeping a single row per CDR3 protein. This sample yields about 12,000 distinct CDR3 sequences, of which roughly a third are seen a single time; around a third belongs to the top ten. The record originates from a study of vaccination and CD4 T cells after COVID-19. For the study at large: Median time from second vaccine dose to sampling was approximately 74 days (14 to 241).

CDR1 is DFQATT and CDR2 is SNEGSKA in the germline V gene (reference sequence). The V end was cut by 6 bases, the J end by 7 bases, with 15 bases between. The CDR3 has 13 amino acids. General observations from the study: Reactive clonotype counts went from median about 20 after infection to about 38 after vaccination, nonsignificantly.

Sequencing was performed on CD4+ T cells from blood, cultured in vitro, taken before SARS-CoV-2 vaccination. The chain has TRBV20-1 and TRBJ1-4; perhaps TRBD1 as D (5 bases). This TCR came from a human donor who received a COVID-19 vaccine. In DNA form, the CDR3 reads TGCAGTGCCTGGGACCGGCGAGGTGAAAAACTGTTTTTT. Translating it yields CSAWDRRGEKLFF.